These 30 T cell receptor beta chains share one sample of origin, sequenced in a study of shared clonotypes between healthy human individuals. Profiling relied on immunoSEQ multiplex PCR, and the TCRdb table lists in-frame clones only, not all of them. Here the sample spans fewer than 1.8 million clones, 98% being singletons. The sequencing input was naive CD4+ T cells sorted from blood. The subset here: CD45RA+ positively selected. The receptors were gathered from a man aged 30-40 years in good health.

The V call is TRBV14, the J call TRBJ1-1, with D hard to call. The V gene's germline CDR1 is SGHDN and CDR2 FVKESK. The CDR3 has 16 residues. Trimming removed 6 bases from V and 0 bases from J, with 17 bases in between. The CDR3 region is CASSRLSGGMNTEAFF. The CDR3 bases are TGTGCCAGCAGTCGCCTATCTGGAGGGATGAACACTGAAGCTTTCTTT. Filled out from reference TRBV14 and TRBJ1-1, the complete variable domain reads EAGVTQFPSHSVIEKGQTVTLRCDPISGHDNLYWYRRVMGKEIKFLLHFVKESKQDESGMPNNRFLAERTGGTYSTLKVQPAELEDSGVYFCASSRLSGGMNTEAFFGQGTRLTVV.

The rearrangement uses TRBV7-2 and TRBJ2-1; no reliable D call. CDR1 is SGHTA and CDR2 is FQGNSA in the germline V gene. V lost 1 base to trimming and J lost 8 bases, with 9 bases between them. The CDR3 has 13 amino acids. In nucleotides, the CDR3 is TGTGCCAGCAGCTTAGGTAGTAGGGATGAGCAGTTCTTC. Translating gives CASSLGSRDEQFF.

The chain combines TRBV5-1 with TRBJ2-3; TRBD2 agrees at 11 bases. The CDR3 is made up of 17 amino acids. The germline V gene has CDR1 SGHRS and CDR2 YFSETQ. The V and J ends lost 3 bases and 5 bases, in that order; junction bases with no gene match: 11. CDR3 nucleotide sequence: TGCGCCAGCAGCTCCGGGGTGGGACTAGCGGTAATAGATACGCAGTATTTT. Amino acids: CASSSGVGLAVIDTQYF.

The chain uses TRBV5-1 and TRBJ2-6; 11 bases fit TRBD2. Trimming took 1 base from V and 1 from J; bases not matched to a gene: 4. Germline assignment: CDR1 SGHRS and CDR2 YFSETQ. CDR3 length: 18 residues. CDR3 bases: TGCGCCAGCAGCTTGACTAGCGGGAGAAAATCTGGGGCCAACGTCCTGACTTTC. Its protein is CASSLTSGRKSGANVLTF.

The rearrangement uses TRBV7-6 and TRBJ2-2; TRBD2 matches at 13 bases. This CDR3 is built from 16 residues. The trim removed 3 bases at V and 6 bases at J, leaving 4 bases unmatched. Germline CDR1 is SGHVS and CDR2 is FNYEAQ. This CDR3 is CASSLGLAGSAGELFF. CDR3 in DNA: TGTGCCAGCAGCTTGGGACTAGCGGGATCCGCCGGGGAGCTGTTTTTT.

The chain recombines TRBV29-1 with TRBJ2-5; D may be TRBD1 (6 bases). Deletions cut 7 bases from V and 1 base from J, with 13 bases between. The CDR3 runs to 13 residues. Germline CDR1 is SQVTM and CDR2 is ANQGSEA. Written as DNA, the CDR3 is TGCAGCGCCAACACAGGGTCCCAAGAGACCCAGTACTTC. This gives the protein CSANTGSQETQYF.

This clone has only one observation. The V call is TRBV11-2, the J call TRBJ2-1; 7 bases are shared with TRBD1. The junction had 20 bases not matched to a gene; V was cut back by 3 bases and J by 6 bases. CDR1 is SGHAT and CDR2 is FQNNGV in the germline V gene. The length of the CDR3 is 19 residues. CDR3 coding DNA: TGTGCCAGCAGCTTCCACAGGGGTCGAGGGACCAATTCCAGCAATGAGCAGTTCTTC. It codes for CASSFHRGRGTNSSNEQFF. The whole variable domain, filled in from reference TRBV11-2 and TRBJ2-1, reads EAGVAQSPRYKIIEKRQSVAFWCNPISGHATLYWYQQILGQGPKLLIQFQNNGVVDDSQLPKDRFSAERLKGVDSTLKIQPAKLEDSAVYLCASSFHRGRGTNSSNEQFFGPGTRLTVL.

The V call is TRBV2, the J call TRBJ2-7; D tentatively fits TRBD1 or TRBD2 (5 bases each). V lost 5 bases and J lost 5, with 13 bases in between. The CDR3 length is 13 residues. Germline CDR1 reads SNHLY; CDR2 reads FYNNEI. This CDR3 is CASSPGASNEQYF. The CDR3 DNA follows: TGTGCCAGCAGTCCCGGGGCTAGCAACGAGCAGTACTTC. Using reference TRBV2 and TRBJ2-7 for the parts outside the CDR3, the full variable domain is EPEVTQTPSHQVTQMGQEVILRCVPISNHLYFYWYRQILGQKVEFLVSFYNNEISEKSEIFDDQFSVERPDGSNFTLKIRSTKLEDSAMYFCASSPGASNEQYFGPGTRLTVT.

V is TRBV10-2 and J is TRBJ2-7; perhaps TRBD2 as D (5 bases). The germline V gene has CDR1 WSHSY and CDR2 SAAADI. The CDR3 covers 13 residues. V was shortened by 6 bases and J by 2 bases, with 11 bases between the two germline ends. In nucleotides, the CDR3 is TGCGCCAGCAGAGCTAGCAGGCCCTACGAGCAGTACTTC. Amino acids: CASRASRPYEQYF.

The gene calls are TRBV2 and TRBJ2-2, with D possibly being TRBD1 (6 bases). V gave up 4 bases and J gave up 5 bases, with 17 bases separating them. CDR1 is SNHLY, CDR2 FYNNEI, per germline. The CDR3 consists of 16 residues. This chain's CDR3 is CASSVWGREGTGELFF. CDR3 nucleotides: TGTGCCAGCAGTGTGTGGGGGCGCGAAGGAACCGGGGAGCTGTTTTTT.

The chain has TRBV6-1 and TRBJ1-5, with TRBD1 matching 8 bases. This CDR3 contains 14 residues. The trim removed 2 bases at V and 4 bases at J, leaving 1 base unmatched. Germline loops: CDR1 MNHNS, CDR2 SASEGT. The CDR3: CASSEWTGNQPQHF. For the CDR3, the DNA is TGTGCCAGCAGTGAATGGACAGGGAATCAGCCCCAGCATTTT.

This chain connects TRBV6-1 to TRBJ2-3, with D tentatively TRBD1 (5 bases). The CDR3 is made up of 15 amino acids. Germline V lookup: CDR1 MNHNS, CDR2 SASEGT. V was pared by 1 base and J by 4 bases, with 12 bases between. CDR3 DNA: TGTGCCAGCAGTGAAGTCTGGACAAACGCAGATACGCAGTATTTT. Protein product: CASSEVWTNADTQYF.

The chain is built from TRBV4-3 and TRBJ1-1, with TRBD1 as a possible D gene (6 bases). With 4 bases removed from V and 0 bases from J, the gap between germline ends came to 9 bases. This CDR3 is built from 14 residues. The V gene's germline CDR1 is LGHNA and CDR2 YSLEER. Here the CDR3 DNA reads TGCGCCAGCAGCCGGCAGGGGTTGAACACTGAAGCTTTCTTT. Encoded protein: CASSRQGLNTEAFF.

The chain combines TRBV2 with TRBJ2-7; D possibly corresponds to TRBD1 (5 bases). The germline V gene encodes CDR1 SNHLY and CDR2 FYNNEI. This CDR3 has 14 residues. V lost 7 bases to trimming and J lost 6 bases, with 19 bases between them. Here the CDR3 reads CASIRLLSDTEQYF. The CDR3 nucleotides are TGTGCCAGCATACGCTTATTGTCGGACACCGAGCAGTACTTC.

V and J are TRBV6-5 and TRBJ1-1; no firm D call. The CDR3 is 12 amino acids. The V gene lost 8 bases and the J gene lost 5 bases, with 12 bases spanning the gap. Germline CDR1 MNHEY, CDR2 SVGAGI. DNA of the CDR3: TGTGCCAGCGGAAACGGGAGGACTGAAGCTTTCTTT. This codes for CASGNGRTEAFF.

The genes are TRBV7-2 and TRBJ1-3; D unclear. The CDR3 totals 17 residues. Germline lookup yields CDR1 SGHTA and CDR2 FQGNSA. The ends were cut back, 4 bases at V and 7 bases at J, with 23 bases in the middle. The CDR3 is CASSSTAVRTSSNTIYF. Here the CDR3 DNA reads TGTGCCAGCAGCTCTACCGCAGTCCGAACCTCTAGCAACACCATATATTTT.

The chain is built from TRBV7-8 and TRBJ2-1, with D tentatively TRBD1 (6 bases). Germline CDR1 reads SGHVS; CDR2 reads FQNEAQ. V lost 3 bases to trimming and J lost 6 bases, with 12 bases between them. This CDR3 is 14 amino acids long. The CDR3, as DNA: TGTGCCAGCAGCTTGCAGGGGCTGATCAATGAGCAGTTCTTC. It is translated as CASSLQGLINEQFF.

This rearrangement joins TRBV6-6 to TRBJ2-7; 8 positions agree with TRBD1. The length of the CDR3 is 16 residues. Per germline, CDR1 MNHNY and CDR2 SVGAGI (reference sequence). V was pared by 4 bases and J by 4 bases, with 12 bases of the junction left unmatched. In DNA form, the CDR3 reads TGTGCCAGCAGTTCCCAATTGGACAGGGCGGAATACGAGCAGTACTTC. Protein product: CASSSQLDRAEYEQYF.

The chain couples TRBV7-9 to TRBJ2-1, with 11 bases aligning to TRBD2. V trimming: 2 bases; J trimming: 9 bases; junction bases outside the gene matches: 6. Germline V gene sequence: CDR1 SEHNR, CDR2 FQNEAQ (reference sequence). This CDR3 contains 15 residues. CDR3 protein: CASSLSSGRASEQFF. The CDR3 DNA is TGTGCCAGCAGCTTAAGTAGCGGGAGGGCCTCTGAGCAGTTCTTC.

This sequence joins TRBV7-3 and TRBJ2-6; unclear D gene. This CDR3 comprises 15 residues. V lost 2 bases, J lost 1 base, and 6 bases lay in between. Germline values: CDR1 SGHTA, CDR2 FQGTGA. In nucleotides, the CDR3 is TGTGCCAGCAGCTTATTGGGGTCTGGGGCCAACGTCCTGACTTTC. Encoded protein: CASSLLGSGANVLTF.

CDR3 sequence: CASSARNSSSGELFF. The CDR3 nucleotides are TGTGCCAGCAGCGCCCGAAATAGCAGCTCCGGGGAGCTGTTTTTT. This chain uses TRBV11-3 with TRBJ2-2; D is ambiguous. The CDR3 has 15 residues. In germline, CDR1 is SGHNT, CDR2 YENEEA. V was trimmed by 5 bases and J by 6 bases, leaving 16 bases between them.

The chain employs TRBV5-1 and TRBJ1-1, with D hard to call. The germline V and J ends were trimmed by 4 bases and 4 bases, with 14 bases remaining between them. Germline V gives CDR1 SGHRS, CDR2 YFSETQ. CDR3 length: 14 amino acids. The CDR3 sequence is CASSEDQARTEAFF. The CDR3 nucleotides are TGCGCCAGCAGCGAAGACCAAGCGCGCACTGAAGCTTTCTTT.

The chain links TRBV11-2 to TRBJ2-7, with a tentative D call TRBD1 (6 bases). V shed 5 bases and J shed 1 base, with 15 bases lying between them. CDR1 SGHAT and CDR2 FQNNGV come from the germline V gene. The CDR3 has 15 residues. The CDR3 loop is CASSLRGGPSYEQYF. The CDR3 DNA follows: TGTGCCAGCAGCCTACGTGGGGGCCCATCCTACGAGCAGTACTTC.

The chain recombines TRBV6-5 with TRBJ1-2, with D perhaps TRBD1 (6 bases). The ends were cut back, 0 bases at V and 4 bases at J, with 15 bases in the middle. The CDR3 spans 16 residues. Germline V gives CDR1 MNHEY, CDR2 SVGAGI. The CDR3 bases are TGTGCCAGCAGTTACTCGACAGCCTCCAGGGGCTATGGCTACACCTTC. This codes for CASSYSTASRGYGYTF.

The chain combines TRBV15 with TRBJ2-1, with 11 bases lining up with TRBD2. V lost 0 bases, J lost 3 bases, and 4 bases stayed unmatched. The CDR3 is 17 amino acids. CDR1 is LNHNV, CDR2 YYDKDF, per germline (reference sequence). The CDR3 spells CATSRDRLAGLYNEQFF. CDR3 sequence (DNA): TGTGCCACCAGCAGAGATAGACTAGCGGGACTCTACAATGAGCAGTTCTTC.

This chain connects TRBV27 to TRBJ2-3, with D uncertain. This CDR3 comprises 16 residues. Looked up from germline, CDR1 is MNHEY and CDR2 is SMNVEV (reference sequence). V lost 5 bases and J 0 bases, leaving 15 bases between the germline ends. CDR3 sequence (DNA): TGTGCCAGCAGTCCCCGACTTAGTACGAGCACAGATACGCAGTATTTT. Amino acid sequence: CASSPRLSTSTDTQYF.

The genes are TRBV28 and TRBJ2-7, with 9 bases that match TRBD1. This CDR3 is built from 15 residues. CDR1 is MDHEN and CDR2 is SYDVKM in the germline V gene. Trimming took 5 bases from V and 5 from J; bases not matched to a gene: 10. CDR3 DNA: TGTGCCAGCAGTGTTCCGGGACAGGGCATGAACGAGCAGTACTTC. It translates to CASSVPGQGMNEQYF.

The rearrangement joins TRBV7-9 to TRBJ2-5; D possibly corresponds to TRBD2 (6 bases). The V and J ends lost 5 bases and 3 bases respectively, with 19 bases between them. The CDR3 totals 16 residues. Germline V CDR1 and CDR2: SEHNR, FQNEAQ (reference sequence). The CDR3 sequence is CASSTGRDFLKETQYF. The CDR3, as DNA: TGTGCCAGCAGCACTGGCCGGGACTTCCTCAAAGAGACCCAGTACTTC.

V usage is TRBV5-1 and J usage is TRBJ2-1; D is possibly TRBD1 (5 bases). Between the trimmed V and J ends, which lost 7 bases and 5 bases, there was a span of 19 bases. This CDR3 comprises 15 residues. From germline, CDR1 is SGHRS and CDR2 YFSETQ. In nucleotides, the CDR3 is TGCGCCAGCCGACCCCAGGGAATCCGAAACAATGAGCAGTTCTTC. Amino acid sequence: CASRPQGIRNNEQFF.

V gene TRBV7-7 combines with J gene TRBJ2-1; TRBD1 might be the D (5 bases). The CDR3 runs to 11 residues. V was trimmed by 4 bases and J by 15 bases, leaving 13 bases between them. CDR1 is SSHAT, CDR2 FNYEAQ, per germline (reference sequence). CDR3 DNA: TGTGCCAGCAGCTCCGACAGAAGATTGTTCTTC. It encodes CASSSDRRLFF.